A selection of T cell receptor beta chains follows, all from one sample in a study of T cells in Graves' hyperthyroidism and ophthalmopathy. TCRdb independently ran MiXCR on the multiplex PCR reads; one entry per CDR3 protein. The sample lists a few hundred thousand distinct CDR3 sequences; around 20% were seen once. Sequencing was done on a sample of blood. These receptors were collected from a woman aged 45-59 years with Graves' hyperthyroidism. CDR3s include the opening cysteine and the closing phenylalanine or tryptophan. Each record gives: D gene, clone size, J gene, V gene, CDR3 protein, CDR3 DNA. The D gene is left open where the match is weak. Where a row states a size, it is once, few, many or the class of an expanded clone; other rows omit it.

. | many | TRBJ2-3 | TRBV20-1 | CSARRISTDTQYF | TGCAGTGCTAGAAGAATTAGCACAGATACGCAGTATTTT
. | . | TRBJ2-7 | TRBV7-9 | CASSPRDIYEQYF | TGTGCCAGCAGCCCGCGGGACATCTACGAGCAGTACTTC
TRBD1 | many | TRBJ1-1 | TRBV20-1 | CSARQGMNTEAFF | TGCAGTGCTCGACAGGGGATGAACACTGAAGCTTTCTTT
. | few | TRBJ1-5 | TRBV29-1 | CSGPHPLVDYNQPQHF | TGCAGCGGGCCCCATCCCCTTGTGGACTACAATCAGCCCCAGCATTTT
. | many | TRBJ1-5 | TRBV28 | CANSLWAGRGQPQHF | TGTGCCAACAGTTTGTGGGCAGGGAGGGGTCAGCCCCAGCATTTT
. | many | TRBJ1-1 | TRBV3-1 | CASSQDFREGTEAFF | TGTGCCAGCAGCCAAGATTTCAGGGAGGGCACTGAAGCTTTCTTT
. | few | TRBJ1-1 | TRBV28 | CASSLLSKYTEAFF | TGTGCCAGCAGTTTATTGAGCAAGTACACTGAAGCTTTCTTT
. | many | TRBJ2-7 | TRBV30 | CASSGGYAYEQYF | TGTGCCTCCAGTGGGGGCTACGCGTACGAGCAGTACTTC
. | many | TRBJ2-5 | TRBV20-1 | CSANLPQETQYF | TGCAGTGCAAATTTACCACAAGAGACCCAGTACTTC
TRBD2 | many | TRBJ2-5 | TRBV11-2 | CASSWTSGRRQETQYF | TGTGCCAGCAGCTGGACTAGCGGGAGGAGGCAAGAGACCCAGTACTTC
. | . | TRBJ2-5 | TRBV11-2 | CASSLEGFRQETQYF | TGTGCCAGCAGCTTAGAAGGGTTCCGGCAAGAGACCCAGTACTTC
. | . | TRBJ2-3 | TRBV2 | CASSDNTGIPRPDTQYF | TGTGCCAGCAGCGACAACACAGGGATACCGAGGCCAGATACGCAGTATTTT
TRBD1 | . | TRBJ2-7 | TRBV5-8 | CASSFGTVTYEQYF | TGCGCCAGCAGCTTTGGGACAGTGACCTACGAGCAGTACTTC
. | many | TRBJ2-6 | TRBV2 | CASSDLRGPTLSSSGANVLTF | TGTGCCAGCAGTGATTTGCGGGGGCCAACACTATCATCCTCTGGGGCCAACGTCCTGACTTTC
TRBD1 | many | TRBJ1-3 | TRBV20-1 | CSARSPGGPGNTIYF | TGCAGTGCTAGATCCCCAGGGGGACCTGGAAACACCATATATTTT
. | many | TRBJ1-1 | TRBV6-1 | CASSVKSNTEAFF | TGTGCCAGCAGTGTAAAATCGAACACTGAAGCTTTCTTT
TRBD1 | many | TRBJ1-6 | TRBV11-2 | CASRNPFRGHSPLHF | TGTGCCAGCAGAAACCCGTTCAGGGGGCATTCACCCCTCCACTTT
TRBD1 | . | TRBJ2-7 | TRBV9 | CASSISGTAREQYF | TGTGCCAGCAGCATATCCGGGACAGCGAGGGAGCAGTACTTC
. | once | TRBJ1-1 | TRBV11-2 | CASSLPGNTEAFF | TGTGCCAGCAGCTTACCAGGGAACACTGAAGCTTTCTTT
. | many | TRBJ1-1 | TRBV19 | CASSPGLLGTEAFF | TGTGCCAGTAGTCCTGGGTTGTTGGGCACTGAAGCTTTCTTT
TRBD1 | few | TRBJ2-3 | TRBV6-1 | CASSTTGARTDTQYF | TGTGCCAGCAGTACGACAGGGGCACGCACAGATACGCAGTATTTT
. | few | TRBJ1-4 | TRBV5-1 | CASSLLGRVANEKLFF | TGCGCCAGCAGCTTGTTGGGCAGGGTCGCTAATGAAAAACTGTTTTTT
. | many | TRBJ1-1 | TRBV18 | CASSTLGEAFF | TGTGCCAGCTCAACGCTCGGGGAAGCTTTCTTT
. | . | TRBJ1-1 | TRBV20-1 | CSARAGATNTEAFF | TGCAGTGCTAGGGCGGGGGCCACGAACACTGAAGCTTTCTTT
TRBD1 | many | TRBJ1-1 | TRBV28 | CASSLLGQGVRGTEAFF | TGTGCCAGCAGTTTACTCGGACAGGGCGTAAGAGGCACTGAAGCTTTCTTT
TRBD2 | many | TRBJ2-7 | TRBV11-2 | CASSPIGRAGGLAYEQYF | TGTGCCAGCAGCCCAATAGGGCGAGCGGGGGGACTTGCCTACGAGCAGTACTTC
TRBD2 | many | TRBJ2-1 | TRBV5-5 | CASSFQSGTSGSNEQFF | TGTGCCAGCAGCTTCCAATCCGGGACTAGCGGGAGTAATGAGCAGTTCTTC
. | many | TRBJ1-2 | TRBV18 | CASSPRPFYGYTF | TGTGCCAGCTCACCGAGGCCGTTCTATGGCTACACCTTC
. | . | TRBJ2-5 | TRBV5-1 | CASSLAGQGGETQYF | TGCGCCAGCAGCTTGGCCGGGCAGGGGGGAGAGACCCAGTACTTC
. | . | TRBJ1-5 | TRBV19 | CASSIEPGGNQPQHF | TGTGCCAGTAGTATAGAACCGGGAGGCAATCAGCCCCAGCATTTT
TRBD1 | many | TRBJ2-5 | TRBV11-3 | CASRSNPGGSRETQYF | TGTGCCAGCAGATCCAACCCAGGGGGAAGTAGAGAGACCCAGTACTTC
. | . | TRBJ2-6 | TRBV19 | CASSARDSGANVLTF | TGTGCCAGTAGTGCCAGGGACTCTGGGGCCAACGTCCTGACTTTC
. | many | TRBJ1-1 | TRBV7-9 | CASSSGKANTEAFF | TGTGCCAGCAGCTCAGGGAAGGCGAACACTGAAGCTTTCTTT
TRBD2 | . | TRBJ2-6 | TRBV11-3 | CASSSSAGERGANVLTF | TGTGCCAGCAGCTCCTCCGCGGGAGAACGTGGGGCCAACGTCCTGACTTTC
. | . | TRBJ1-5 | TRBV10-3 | CAIIPGVNQPQHF | TGTGCCATCATCCCCGGGGTAAATCAGCCCCAGCATTTT
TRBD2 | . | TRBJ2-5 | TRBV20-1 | CSARGGSGRWETQYF | TGCAGTGCTAGAGGAGGTAGCGGGAGGTGGGAGACCCAGTACTTC
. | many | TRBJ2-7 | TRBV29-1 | CSVGVTGDAYEQYF | TGCAGCGTTGGGGTGACAGGAGATGCCTACGAGCAGTACTTC
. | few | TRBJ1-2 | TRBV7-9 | CASSSRARTAANYSYTF | TGTGCCAGCAGCTCGCGAGCTCGGACGGCAGCTAACTATAGCTACACCTTC
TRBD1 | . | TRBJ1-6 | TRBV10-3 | CAISESRQGTGSPLHF | TGTGCCATCAGTGAGTCTCGACAGGGGACAGGGTCGCCCCTCCACTTT
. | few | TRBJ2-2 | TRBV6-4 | CASSAGTFTGELFF | TGTGCCAGCAGTGCGGGGACATTCACCGGGGAGCTGTTTTTT
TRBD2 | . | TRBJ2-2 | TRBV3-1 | CASSQRGGNTGELFF | TGTGCCAGCAGCCAGCGGGGGGGCAACACCGGGGAGCTGTTTTTT
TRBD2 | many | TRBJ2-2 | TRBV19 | CASSRLAGGRSGELFF | TGTGCCAGTAGTCGACTAGCGGGAGGACGATCCGGGGAGCTGTTTTTT
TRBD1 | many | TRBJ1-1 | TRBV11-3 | CASSTRTGSTEAFF | TGTGCCAGCAGCACCCGGACAGGATCCACTGAAGCTTTCTTT
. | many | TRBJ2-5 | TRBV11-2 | CASSAQRETQYF | TGTGCCAGCAGCGCGCAAAGGGAGACCCAGTACTTC
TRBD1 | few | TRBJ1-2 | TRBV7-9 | CASSLNRGPNYGYTF | TGTGCCAGCAGCTTAAACAGGGGCCCCAACTATGGCTACACCTTC
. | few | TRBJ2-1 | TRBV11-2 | CASSLFGGPDNEQFF | TGTGCCAGCAGCTTATTTGGCGGACCAGACAATGAGCAGTTCTTC
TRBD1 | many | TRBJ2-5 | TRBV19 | CATGTGKNQETQYF | TGTGCCACAGGGACAGGGAAGAACCAAGAGACCCAGTACTTC
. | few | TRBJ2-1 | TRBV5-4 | CASSLGRPGSSYNEQFF | TGTGCCAGCAGCTTGGGGCGACCAGGGAGCTCCTACAATGAGCAGTTCTTC
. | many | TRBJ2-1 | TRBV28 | CASRSMDRSSYNEQFF | TGTGCCAGCAGATCCATGGACCGAAGCTCCTACAATGAGCAGTTCTTC
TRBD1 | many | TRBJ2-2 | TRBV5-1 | CASSWRDRANTGELFF | TGCGCCAGCAGCTGGAGGGACAGGGCGAACACCGGGGAGCTGTTTTTT
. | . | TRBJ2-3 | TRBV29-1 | CSVVRGPSLTDTQYF | TGCAGCGTTGTGAGGGGACCTAGCCTCACAGATACGCAGTATTTT
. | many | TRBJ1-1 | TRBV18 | CATSDGGTEAFF | TGTGCCACCTCGGACGGGGGGACTGAAGCTTTCTTT
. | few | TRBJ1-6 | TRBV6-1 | CASWGTTNSPLHF | TGTGCCAGTTGGGGCACCACCAATTCACCCCTCCACTTT
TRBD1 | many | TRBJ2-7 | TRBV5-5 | CASSSGTGAYEQYF | TGTGCCAGCAGCTCCGGGACAGGAGCCTACGAGCAGTACTTC